Listed below are T cell receptor beta chains from one sample, sequenced in a study of OX40 agonist ivuxolimab in advanced cancers. Assay used: immunoSEQ multiplex PCR; TCRdb lists only in-frame clones, some missing. The sample carries tens of thousands of clones, about three quarters recorded once. Sequences were derived from CD4+ or CD8+ T cells sorted from blood, sampled in a trial of the OX40 agonist ivuxolimab. These receptor sequences come from an adult with an advanced solid tumor such as melanoma, head and neck, liver or kidney cancer. CDR3s include the opening cysteine and the closing phenylalanine or tryptophan.

j_call | cdr3_length | v_call | cdr3_aa
TRBJ2-3 | 16 | TRBV7-9 | CASSLRQSASTDTQYF
TRBJ1-2 | 13 | TRBV7-7 | CASSLGTGHGYTF
TRBJ2-5 | 15 | TRBV5-1 | CASSFTGSVTETQYF
TRBJ2-7 | 15 | TRBV5-1 | CASSPALGQGPEQYF
TRBJ1-5 | 15 | TRBV5-1 | CASSFGTGVNQPQHF
TRBJ1-2 | 13 | TRBV4-1 | CASRLTGKGGYTF
TRBJ2-3 | 15 | TRBV4-2 | CASSQEWLAGDTQYF
TRBJ2-1 | 15 | TRBV7-9 | CASSSGTGDLSEQFF
TRBJ2-3 | 16 | TRBV15 | CATSGGQGGRADTQYF
TRBJ1-2 | 13 | TRBV6-1 | CASSEGAYYGYTF
TRBJ2-2 | 14 | TRBV6-5 | CASSFSTGERELFF
TRBJ2-1 | 16 | TRBV30 | CAWSVDDRLAGNEQFF
TRBJ2-3 | 12 | TRBV7-9 | CASQGGTDTQYF
TRBJ2-1 | 14 | TRBV10-3 | CAIRGQGRLNEQFF